This T cell receptor (beta chain) was retrieved from a study of cytomegalovirus exposure and HLA in healthy donors. General study results and limits: V- and J-gene trimming in TCR beta was tied to a missense DCLRE1C variant by an analysis performed later. Evidence from a later analysis indicated that most CMV-associated TCR beta chains looked HLA-restricted. When presence/absence was analysed, sequencing depth was taken to be roughly uniform across donors.

60 Vbeta and 13 Jbeta primers were used in PCR. TCRdb keeps only in-frame clones here, not all; method: immunoSEQ multiplex PCR. The sample contains roughly 110,000 clones, about 64% of which appear only once. As concerns this clone: Its antigen is currently unknown.

Germline values: CDR1 MGHRA, CDR2 YSYEKL. The length of the CDR3 is 16 residues. Trimming stripped 4 bases from V and 0 bases from J, with 15 bases between. The V call is TRBV4-1, the J call TRBJ1-2, with D possibly TRBD1 on 6 matching bases. This TCR derives from a man aged 18 to 29 in good health and CMV-seropositive. Sequencing input: PBMCs. CDR3 DNA sequence: TGCGCCAGCAGCCTGGACGGGACACAAACTAACTATGGCTACACCTTC. Its translation is CASSLDGTQTNYGYTF.